The entry below describes one T cell receptor (beta chain). The target antigen is unknown. At the DNA level, this CDR3 is encoded by other sequences in the same sample as well. The CDR3 has 14 amino acids. Germline CDR1 and CDR2: MDHEN and SYDVKM. Trimming pared 5 bases from V and 1 base from J, leaving 11 bases between. This entry belongs to a study of shared clonotypes between healthy human individuals. Study summary: Ranging from 18 to 49 in age, donors were a couple of women and a few men.

Profiling relied on immunoSEQ multiplex PCR, and the TCRdb table lists in-frame clones only, not all of them. The sample gives a few million clones, 80% to 95% of which show up once; approximately 0.39% is in the top ten. General observations from the study: Clonotypes which were not shared had lower generation probabilities than clonotypes that all four donors shared. Depth of sequencing was expected to influence donor clonotype sharing. Sharing across four donors was highest in naive CD4 (around 5%) and lowest in memory CD8 (around 0.4%).

The source is a man aged 18 to 35 in good health. Some clones in this sample may be carry-over from other donors' samples. Sequenced input: naive CD4+ T cells from PBMCs. Subset: CD45RA+ positively selected. V and J are TRBV28 and TRBJ1-1; the D gene is possibly TRBD1 (5 bases). CDR3 loop: CASSPPGGNTEAFF. The CDR3 region has the DNA TGTGCCAGCAGTCCTCCTGGGGGGAACACTGAAGCTTTCTTT.